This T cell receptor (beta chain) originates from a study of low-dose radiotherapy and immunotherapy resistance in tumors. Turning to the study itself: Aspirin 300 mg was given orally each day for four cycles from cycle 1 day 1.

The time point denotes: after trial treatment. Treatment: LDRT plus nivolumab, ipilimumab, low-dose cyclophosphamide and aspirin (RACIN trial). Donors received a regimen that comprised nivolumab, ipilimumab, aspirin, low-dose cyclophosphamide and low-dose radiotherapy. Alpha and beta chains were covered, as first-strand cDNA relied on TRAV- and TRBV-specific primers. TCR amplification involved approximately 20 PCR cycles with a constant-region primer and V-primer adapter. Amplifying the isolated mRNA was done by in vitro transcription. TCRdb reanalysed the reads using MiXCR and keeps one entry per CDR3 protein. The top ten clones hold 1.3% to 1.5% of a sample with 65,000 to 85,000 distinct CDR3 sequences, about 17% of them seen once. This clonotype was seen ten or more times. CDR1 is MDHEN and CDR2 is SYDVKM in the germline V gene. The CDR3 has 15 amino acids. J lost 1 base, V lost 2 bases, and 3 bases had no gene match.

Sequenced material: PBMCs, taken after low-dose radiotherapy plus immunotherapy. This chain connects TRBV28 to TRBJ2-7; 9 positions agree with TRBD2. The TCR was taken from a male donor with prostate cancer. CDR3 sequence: CASSLASGASYEQYF. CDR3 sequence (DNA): TGTGCCAGCAGTTTAGCTAGCGGGGCGTCCTACGAGCAGTACTTC.